These T cell receptor beta chains were read from a single sample in a study of human T cells and chemical hapten exposure. In TCRdb, the RACE reads were re-called with MiXCR into one record per CDR3 protein. The repertoire includes about 260,000 distinct CDR3 sequences, about 8.6% of them detected once, and roughly 2.5% sits in the top ten. This material consisted of whole blood, taken in connection with sensitization to the hapten diphenylcyclopropenone (DPC). The receptors originated from a woman between 40 and 50 years old with alopecia areata. Some clones in this sample may be carry-over from other donors' samples. Each CDR3 is given with its conserved first and last residue. Each record gives: D gene, J gene, V gene, clone size, CDR3 protein, CDR3 DNA. The D gene is left open where the match is weak. A clone size is listed for some rows: how often the clone was seen (once, few, many), or a class if it is expanded.

>NA|TRBJ2-1|TRBV7-3|NA
CASSLTQSSYNEQFF
TGTGCCAGCAGCTTAACCCAGAGCTCCTACAATGAGCAGTTCTTC
>NA|TRBJ2-3|TRBV9|NA
CASSADGGRTDTQYF
TGTGCCAGCAGCGCCGATGGCGGTCGGACAGATACGCAGTATTTT
>TRBD2|TRBJ2-1|TRBV4-2|many
CASSQDPGLGIGNEQFF
TGTGCCAGCAGCCAAGATCCGGGACTAGGAATCGGCAATGAGCAGTTCTTC
>NA|TRBJ2-1|TRBV27|NA
CASSALSYNEQFF
TGTGCCAGCAGTGCACTCTCCTACAATGAGCAGTTCTTC
>TRBD2|TRBJ2-1|TRBV29-1|many
CSVDRTSGYNEQFF
TGCAGCGTTGACAGGACTAGCGGCTACAATGAGCAGTTCTTC
>NA|TRBJ2-1|TRBV7-9|NA
CASSPGPGGQFF
TGTGCCAGCAGCCCCGGGCCCGGGGGGCAGTTCTTC
>NA|TRBJ1-1|TRBV7-3|NA
CASSYGLNTEAFF
TGTGCCAGCAGCTATGGGTTGAACACTGAAGCTTTCTTT
>NA|TRBJ2-1|TRBV11-2|NA
CASSPGLSNEQFF
TGTGCCAGCAGCCCCGGACTTTCAAATGAGCAGTTCTTC
>TRBD1|TRBJ2-7|TRBV27|NA
CASSLQQGGDYEQYF
TGTGCCAGCAGTTTACAACAGGGGGGCGACTACGAGCAGTACTTC
>TRBD2|TRBJ2-3|TRBV28|few
CASDRAGAGTDTQYF
TGTGCCAGCGATAGAGCGGGAGCGGGCACAGATACGCAGTATTTT
>NA|TRBJ1-4|TRBV5-1|NA
CASSRYAGEEEKLFF
TGCGCCAGCAGCCGATACGCGGGAGAGGAGGAAAAACTGTTTTTT